Listed here are 10 T cell receptor beta chains from one sample, sequenced in a study of CD8 T cells in Susac syndrome. RNA in amounts of about 0.5 to 1 ug was reverse transcribed with random hexamers. TCRdb passed the immunoSEQ multiplex PCR reads through MiXCR, listing each CDR3 protein once. The profile covers 100,000 to 150,000 distinct CDR3 sequences, with 85% to 95% appearing a single time and roughly 0.3% taken by the ten largest. Sequenced material: CD8+ T cells from PBMCs. Receptors originate from a human donor with multiple sclerosis.

The rearrangement links TRBV20-1 to TRBJ2-6, with D perhaps being TRBD1 or TRBD2 (5 bases each). The V and J ends lost 5 bases and 0 bases respectively, with 8 bases between them. This CDR3 is built from 14 residues. Germline CDR1 is DFQATT and CDR2 is SNEGSKA (reference sequence). CDR3 sequence reads: CSARDPSGANVLTF. Here the CDR3 DNA reads TGCAGTGCTCGGGACCCCTCTGGGGCCAACGTCCTGACTTTC.

The chain recombines TRBV6-1 with TRBJ2-5, with TRBD1 matching 7 bases. The CDR3 consists of 19 residues. Germline V gene data show CDR1 as MNHNS and CDR2 as SASEGT. Trimming removed 0 bases from V and 1 base from J; junction bases left unmatched: 14. The CDR3 is CASSEARVVTGAPQETQYF. CDR3 nucleotide sequence: TGTGCCAGCAGTGAAGCGCGGGTAGTAACAGGGGCCCCCCAAGAGACCCAGTACTTC.

Only one count was recorded for this clonotype. This sequence joins TRBV29-1 and TRBJ2-7, with TRBD2 identical over 7 bases. Germline CDR1 and CDR2: SQVTM and ANQGSEA. V gave up 0 bases and J gave up 3 bases; unmatched junction bases: 8. The CDR3 length is 15 residues. CDR3 sequence (DNA): TGCAGCGTTGAAGATCGGGGGGATTCCGACTACGAGCAGTACTTC. As protein: CSVEDRGDSDYEQYF.

The chain is built from TRBV19 and TRBJ1-5; unclear D gene. Trimming pared 3 bases from V and 9 bases from J, leaving 9 bases between. The CDR3 covers 12 residues. In germline, CDR1 is LNHDA, CDR2 SQIVND (reference sequence). CDR3 in DNA: TGTGCCAGTAGTATTAGTGGTAGGCCCCAGCATTTT. It codes for CASSISGRPQHF.

The CDR3 DNA sequence: TGTGCCAGTAGTGAAGGGGAACGCGGTGAAGCTTTCTTT. This encodes CASSEGERGEAFF. The J gene is TRBJ1-1, the V gene TRBV19; a possible D gene is TRBD1 (5 bases). The V gene's germline CDR1 is LNHDA and CDR2 SQIVND (reference sequence). The ends were cut back, 5 bases at V and 7 bases at J, with 14 bases in the middle. This CDR3 region has 13 residues.

V and J are TRBV9 and TRBJ2-5; D unresolved. The germline V and J ends were trimmed by 4 bases and 2 bases, with 18 bases remaining between them. Per germline, CDR1 SGDLS and CDR2 YYNGEE. This CDR3 spans 16 amino acids. In nucleotides, the CDR3 is TGTGCCAGCAGCCACGACCGTGGTAGGCCTCAAGAGACCCAGTACTTC. It yields the protein CASSHDRGRPQETQYF.

This CDR3 is CASSSVGSYGYTF. In nucleotides, the CDR3 is TGTGCCAGCTCCAGCGTGGGCAGCTATGGCTACACCTTC. The rearrangement uses TRBV14 and TRBJ1-2; no clear D. This CDR3 spans 13 amino acids. Trimming pared 8 bases from V and 4 bases from J, leaving 14 bases between. Germline V lookup: CDR1 SGHDN, CDR2 FVKESK.

V is TRBV2 and J is TRBJ1-1, with D perhaps matching TRBD1 (6 bases). The CDR3 contains 14 residues. Trimming pared 6 bases from V and 6 bases from J, leaving 17 bases between. Germline V gene data show CDR1 as SNHLY and CDR2 as FYNNEI. The CDR3 bases are TGTGCCAGCAGAGGAGACAGGAGAACCCCTGAAGCTTTCTTT. This codes for CASRGDRRTPEAFF. The full variable domain, with the rest looked up from reference TRBV2 and TRBJ1-1, is EPEVTQTPSHQVTQMGQEVILRCVPISNHLYFYWYRQILGQKVEFLVSFYNNEISEKSEIFDDQFSVERPDGSNFTLKIRSTKLEDSAMYFCASRGDRRTPEAFFGQGTRLTVV.

The rearrangement uses TRBV12-5 and TRBJ2-2; 8 positions match TRBD1. CDR3 size: 14 residues. Germline lookup yields CDR1 LGHNT and CDR2 FRNRAP. V shed 5 bases, J shed 5 bases, and the junction held 4 bases outside the gene matches. Here the CDR3 reads CASGEQGATGELFF. CDR3 DNA sequence: TGTGCTAGTGGTGAGCAGGGGGCGACCGGGGAGCTGTTTTTT.

CDR3 bases: TGTGCCAGCAGCTCGCAGGGTTCTTTGAACACTGAAGCTTTCTTT. This encodes CASSSQGSLNTEAFF. The chain uses TRBV13 and TRBJ1-1; maybe TRBD1 (5 bases). Germline CDR1 is PRHDT and CDR2 is FYEKMQ (reference sequence). CDR3 length equals 15 residues. V was trimmed by 4 bases and J by 0 bases, leaving 12 bases between them. Variable domain in full (rest from reference TRBV13 and TRBJ1-1): AAGVIQSPRHLIKEKRETATLKCYPIPRHDTVYWYQQGPGQDPQFLISFYEKMQSDKGSIPDRFSAQQFSDYHSELNMSSLELGDSALYFCASSSQGSLNTEAFFGQGTRLTVV.